A selection of T cell receptor beta chains follows, all from one sample in a study of blood T cell repertoires in COVID-19. The method was immunoSEQ multiplex PCR; TCRdb's version includes in-frame clones alone and lacks a portion of them. The sample lists some 140,000 clones, 70% to 80% seen once, with less than 5% in the top ten. The specimen sequenced was peripheral blood. These receptors were taken from an older woman with COVID-19, enrolled during active disease. Both conserved end residues are part of each CDR3.

V gene: TRBV5-4; J gene: TRBJ2-2; CDR3 protein: CASSLGGGYTGELFF
V gene: TRBV14; J gene: TRBJ2-3; CDR3 protein: CASSQTSGGTDTQYF
V gene: TRBV29-1; J gene: TRBJ1-2; CDR3 protein: CSVKNYGYTF
V gene: TRBV7-2; J gene: TRBJ2-7; CDR3 protein: CASSLVATSYEQYF
V gene: TRBV12-3/TRBV12-4; J gene: TRBJ2-7; CDR3 protein: CASKLGAGEQYF
V gene: TRBV7-6; J gene: TRBJ1-2; CDR3 protein: CASTPGRGGFYGYTF
V gene: TRBV6-1; J gene: TRBJ2-1; CDR3 protein: CASSEAELASNEQFF
V gene: TRBV9; J gene: TRBJ1-2; CDR3 protein: CASTPDPRGGDYGYTF
V gene: TRBV10-3; J gene: TRBJ2-7; CDR3 protein: CAIRTGTGGSHARF
V gene: TRBV28; J gene: TRBJ1-2; CDR3 protein: CASSFQGWGYTF
V gene: TRBV9; J gene: TRBJ2-1; CDR3 protein: CASSRAGGLMDEQFF
V gene: TRBV25-1; J gene: TRBJ2-3; CDR3 protein: CATSGQQLSTDTQYF
V gene: TRBV13; J gene: TRBJ2-3; CDR3 protein: CASSLVGLAGDTDTQYF
V gene: TRBV3-1/TRBV3-2; J gene: TRBJ2-5; CDR3 protein: CASSQGRGRGETQYF
V gene: TRBV4-1; J gene: TRBJ2-7; CDR3 protein: CASSPRDRVSYEQYF
V gene: TRBV4-3; J gene: TRBJ1-2; CDR3 protein: CASSQDGGTVGNYGYTF
V gene: TRBV6-5; J gene: TRBJ1-2; CDR3 protein: CASSWREGYGYTF
V gene: TRBV7-7; J gene: TRBJ2-2; CDR3 protein: CASSPGTGGSYTGELFF
V gene: TRBV10-3; J gene: TRBJ2-5; CDR3 protein: CATSLGQGAAETQYF
V gene: TRBV19; J gene: TRBJ1-4; CDR3 protein: CASSRGQGQNEKLFF
V gene: TRBV28; J gene: TRBJ2-7; CDR3 protein: CASSLVQGIREQYF
V gene: TRBV4-3; J gene: TRBJ2-7; CDR3 protein: CASSQGSSSDYEQYF
V gene: TRBV6-2/TRBV6-3; J gene: TRBJ2-3; CDR3 protein: CASSYGGGPTDTQYF
V gene: TRBV28; J gene: TRBJ2-3; CDR3 protein: CASSFFGTSGGTSTDTQYF
V gene: TRBV7-2; J gene: TRBJ1-5; CDR3 protein: CASSLEGSQNQPQHF
V gene: TRBV19; J gene: TRBJ1-5; CDR3 protein: CASSSPSRGRGQPQHF
V gene: TRBV6-6; J gene: TRBJ2-6; CDR3 protein: CASSRGTGVANVLTF
V gene: TRBV18; J gene: TRBJ2-5; CDR3 protein: CASSPGGKETQYF
V gene: TRBV11-3; J gene: TRBJ1-1; CDR3 protein: CASSLGPGRQAFF
V gene: TRBV29-1; J gene: TRBJ1-5; CDR3 protein: CSVGTSGSNQPQHF
V gene: TRBV5-1; J gene: TRBJ1-3; CDR3 protein: CASSLRSGTGVTTGNTIYF
V gene: TRBV2; J gene: TRBJ1-1; CDR3 protein: CASSDRWNTEAFF
V gene: TRBV4-1; J gene: TRBJ1-4; CDR3 protein: CASSQGGTATNEKLFF
V gene: TRBV9; J gene: TRBJ1-6; CDR3 protein: CASNRDGGNNSPLHF
V gene: TRBV28; J gene: TRBJ1-1; CDR3 protein: CASSKRQGRYTEAFF
V gene: TRBV19; J gene: TRBJ1-5; CDR3 protein: CASSSSQGRLSNQPQHF
V gene: TRBV6-1; J gene: TRBJ1-4; CDR3 protein: CASSEVSGEFKQKLFF
V gene: TRBV4-3; J gene: TRBJ2-7; CDR3 protein: CASSPSRYRGSYEQYF
V gene: TRBV13; J gene: TRBJ2-7; CDR3 protein: CASSLGQGWSYEQYF
V gene: TRBV6-6; J gene: TRBJ1-3; CDR3 protein: CASRFRRQGDTIYF
V gene: TRBV11-2; J gene: TRBJ2-7; CDR3 protein: CASSSGLYEQYF
V gene: TRBV3-1/TRBV3-2; J gene: TRBJ2-5; CDR3 protein: CASSRLARETQYF
V gene: TRBV5-6; J gene: TRBJ1-2; CDR3 protein: CASSFGERAQF
V gene: TRBV2; J gene: TRBJ1-1; CDR3 protein: CASSEALGPRYTEAFF
V gene: TRBV15; J gene: TRBJ2-1; CDR3 protein: CATSMRQGVNEQFF
V gene: TRBV14; J gene: TRBJ1-1; CDR3 protein: CASSKGSFMSAFF
V gene: TRBV6-5; J gene: TRBJ1-2; CDR3 protein: CASRPQGAKGYTF
V gene: TRBV9; J gene: TRBJ2-3; CDR3 protein: CASSGAGFTDTQYF
V gene: TRBV20-1; J gene: TRBJ1-1; CDR3 protein: CSASRGGTEAFF
V gene: TRBV6-5; J gene: TRBJ1-1; CDR3 protein: CASSSVNTEAFF
V gene: TRBV5-6; J gene: TRBJ1-2; CDR3 protein: CASSSGTGNYGYTF
V gene: TRBV9; J gene: TRBJ2-7; CDR3 protein: CASSVGGADGPNYEQYF
V gene: TRBV5-6; J gene: TRBJ1-1; CDR3 protein: CASTPLRRSTEAFF
V gene: TRBV7-6; J gene: TRBJ2-1; CDR3 protein: CASSWVLAPGDNEQFF
V gene: TRBV18; J gene: TRBJ1-1; CDR3 protein: CASSPPTGGWTEAFF
V gene: TRBV5-5; J gene: TRBJ1-2; CDR3 protein: CASSHSGFGYTF
V gene: TRBV18; J gene: TRBJ1-2; CDR3 protein: CASSPIPRGQGPIYGYTF
V gene: TRBV2; J gene: TRBJ1-6; CDR3 protein: CASRGGIRNSPLHF